A selection of T cell receptor beta chains follows, all from one sample in a study of blood T cell repertoires in COVID-19. Sequencing was performed with immunoSEQ multiplex PCR; in TCRdb, only in-frame clones are kept and a portion is missing. The table lists 300,000 to 450,000 clones, approximately 90% of them singletons. Sequenced sample: PBMCs or T cells enriched from blood (not recorded which). These receptors were taken from a woman aged 18-35 years who had recovered from COVID-19. Each CDR3 is given with its conserved first and last residue. D genes are given only for firm matches. Only some rows state a clone size, as once, few, many or a class for expanded clones.

>TRBV10-2|.|.|TRBJ1-2
TGCGCCAGCAGGTCCTCTCAGACACGCTACACCTTC
CASRSSQTRYTF
>TRBV5-1|.|.|TRBJ1-2
TGCGCCAGCAGCCCAATGGACAGTAACTATGGCTACACCTTC
CASSPMDSNYGYTF
>TRBV7-9|.|TRBD2|TRBJ2-1
TGTGCCAGCATTAGCGGGGGATACAATGAGCAGTTCTTC
CASISGGYNEQFF
>TRBV19|.|TRBD1|TRBJ1-2
TGTGCCAGCCGCAGCTCGGGGGACAGGTCAATTATGCACTATGGCTACACCTTC
CASRSSGDRSIMHYGYTF
>TRBV15|.|.|TRBJ2-7
TGTGCCACCAGCAGGGGCCCGCCGGGACTCCCCAACGAGCAGTACTTC
CATSRGPPGLPNEQYF
>TRBV3-1/TRBV3-2|.|TRBD2|TRBJ2-1
TGTGCCAGCAGCTTCCCGGGACTAGCGGACAATGAGCAGTTCTTC
CASSFPGLADNEQFF
>TRBV11-2|.|.|TRBJ1-5
TGTGCCAGCAGTCTAGACAGACTTAATCAGCCCCAGCATTTT
CASSLDRLNQPQHF
>TRBV28|.|.|TRBJ1-4
TGTGCCAGCACCAGAACCATGGACTCCCTTAAGCCAACTAATGAAAAACTGTTTTTT
CASTRTMDSLKPTNEKLFF
>TRBV11-2|once|.|TRBJ2-5
TGTGCCAGCAGCTTCGATACAGGGACCGGGGCTCCAAAAGTTGGCCAGTACTTC
CASSFDTGTGAPKVGQYF
>TRBV3-1/TRBV3-2|.|TRBD2|TRBJ2-7
TGTGCCAGCAGCCAAGATTCTAGCGGAGCCTACGAGCAGTACTTC
CASSQDSSGAYEQYF
>TRBV7-2|few|TRBD1|TRBJ1-1
TGTGCCAGCAGTAGGATGGGACAGGGATTTGTAAACACTGAAGCTTTCTTT
CASSRMGQGFVNTEAFF
>TRBV4-1|.|TRBD1|TRBJ2-7
TGCGCCAGCAGCCCGGTGCCGGGACAGGGCTCCTACGAGCAGTACTTC
CASSPVPGQGSYEQYF
>TRBV7-2|.|.|TRBJ1-1
TGTGCCAGCAGCCCACCGCCCCTAGGTGCAAATATGAACACTGAAGCTTTCTTT
CASSPPPLGANMNTEAFF
>TRBV9|.|TRBD1|TRBJ1-2
TGTGCCAGCAGCGACAACAGGGGGGCCTATGGCTACACCTTC
CASSDNRGAYGYTF
>TRBV5-4|.|.|TRBJ1-1
TGTGCCAGCAGCTTGGGAGGCAGCTCAATGAACACTGAAGCTTTCTTT
CASSLGGSSMNTEAFF
>TRBV30|.|TRBD1|TRBJ1-5
TGTGCCTGGAGTGCCTCCGGGACAGGGGGCTATCAGCCCCAGCATTTT
CAWSASGTGGYQPQHF
>TRBV11-2|.|TRBD1|TRBJ1-1
TGTGCCAGCAGACTAACTACAGGGGTCGGAGCGGGCACTGAAGCTTTCTTT
CASRLTTGVGAGTEAFF
>TRBV15|.|TRBD2|TRBJ2-7
TGTGCCACCAGCAGAGATCCGGGGGGTGGGTACGAGCAGTACTTC
CATSRDPGGGYEQYF
>TRBV20-1|.|.|TRBJ1-2
TGCACCCAGGCCGGTGGCTACACCTTC
CTQAGGYTF
>TRBV30|.|.|TRBJ2-4
TGTGCCTGGAGAATTTTTGGTGCAGCGGAAAACATTCAGTACTTC
CAWRIFGAAENIQYF
>TRBV27|.|TRBD1|TRBJ1-2
TGTGCCAGCAGCAGTAACACAGGGGGCTTCTATGGCTACACCTTC
CASSSNTGGFYGYTF
>TRBV5-4|.|.|TRBJ1-4
TGTGCCAGCAGCTTGCGGCAGGTGACTAATGAAAAACTGTTTTTT
CASSLRQVTNEKLFF
>TRBV19|.|TRBD1|TRBJ1-2
TGTGCCAGTAGTAAAGACAGGGCGGATGGCTACACCTTC
CASSKDRADGYTF
>TRBV3-1/TRBV3-2|.|TRBD2|TRBJ2-7
TGTGCCAGCAGCCAAGGGACGGGGGGGCCACCGGGCGAGCAGTACTTC
CASSQGTGGPPGEQYF
>TRBV19|once|.|TRBJ1-5
TGTGCCAGTAGTCGGACAGTATACAATCAGCCCCAGCATTTT
CASSRTVYNQPQHF
>TRBV24-1|.|.|TRBJ1-2
TGTGCCACCAGTGAACCGGGGGGGCGCGGAGGCTACACCTTC
CATSEPGGRGGYTF
>TRBV29-1|.|TRBD1|TRBJ2-3
TGCAGCGTCCATCCGGGACAGGGCATAGTTCACGATACGCAGTATTTT
CSVHPGQGIVHDTQYF
>TRBV2|.|TRBD1|TRBJ1-5
TGTGCCAGCATGACCGGGACAGGGAATCAGCCCCAGCATTTT
CASMTGTGNQPQHF
>TRBV21-1|.|.|TRBJ2-5
TGTGCCAGCAGCAAGAAGCGGGGGTCGATCGTAGAGACCCAGTACTTC
CASSKKRGSIVETQYF
>TRBV3-1/TRBV3-2|.|.|TRBJ2-2
TGTGCCAGCAGCCAAGGCAGGAACACCGGGGAGCTGTTTTTT
CASSQGRNTGELFF
>TRBV10-3|.|TRBD1|TRBJ1-6
TGTGCCATCACGGGGACAGGGGGCGCGGATTCACCCCTCCACTTT
CAITGTGGADSPLHF
>TRBV7-8|.|TRBD1|TRBJ1-4
TGTGCCAGCAGCTTATCCCCCTGGACAGGGGCCTTTTATGAAAAACTGTTTTTT
CASSLSPWTGAFYEKLFF
>TRBV7-9|.|.|TRBJ2-7
TGTGCCAGCAGCCCTTTGCTAGGGGAAGAGCAGTACTTC
CASSPLLGEEQYF
>TRBV28|.|.|TRBJ2-7
TGTGCCAGCAGTTTGCCCCTCTTAGATAGAAATACCTACGAGCAGTACTTC
CASSLPLLDRNTYEQYF
>TRBV6-4|.|TRBD1|TRBJ1-1
TGTGCCAGCAGTCTGGGACAGGGCAGCACTGAAGCTTTCTTT
CASSLGQGSTEAFF
>TRBV30|.|.|TRBJ1-5
TGTGCCTGGAGTGTACGTGGAGGCAGCAATCAGCCCCAGCATTTT
CAWSVRGGSNQPQHF
>TRBV18|.|.|TRBJ2-4
TGTGCCAGCTCACCACGTACAGAAGCCAAAAACATTCAGTACTTC
CASSPRTEAKNIQYF
>TRBV19|.|.|TRBJ1-2
TGTGCCAGTAGTTCGACAGCGTTAAACTATGGCTACACCTTC
CASSSTALNYGYTF
>TRBV7-9|.|.|TRBJ2-2
TGTGCCAGCAGCCCATTGGGGGGACTGAACACCGGGGAGCTGTTTTTT
CASSPLGGLNTGELFF
>TRBV5-6|few|TRBD1|TRBJ2-1
TGTGCCAGCAGCCTGGGACAGCTATACAATGAGCAGTTCTTC
CASSLGQLYNEQFF
>TRBV27|.|.|TRBJ1-6
TGTGCCAGCAGAAAGTGGGGGGGGGCGTATAATTCACCCCTCCACTTT
CASRKWGGAYNSPLHF
>TRBV7-9|.|TRBD1|TRBJ2-3
TGTGCCAGCAGCTTTGAGGGACAGTCCCTCACAGATACGCAGTATTTT
CASSFEGQSLTDTQYF
>TRBV6-5|.|.|TRBJ1-1
TGTGCCAGCAGTCAGGGGACCTACACTGAAGCTTTCTTT
CASSQGTYTEAFF
>TRBV7-9|.|.|TRBJ2-7
TGTGCCAGCAGCTCCCGGAGGACCTACGAGCAGTACTTC
CASSSRRTYEQYF
>TRBV6-5|.|TRBD1|TRBJ1-2
TGTGCCAGCAGCCAAGCTTCCGGGACAGTGTATGGCTACACCTTC
CASSQASGTVYGYTF
>TRBV7-3|.|.|TRBJ2-2
TGTGCCAGCAGCCGGGGGACCGGGGAGCTGTTTTTT
CASSRGTGELFF
>TRBV9|.|.|TRBJ1-2
TGTGCCAGCAGCGGGGGCCTCTATGGCTACACCTTC
CASSGGLYGYTF
>TRBV27|once|TRBD1|TRBJ2-1
TGTGCCAGCAGTTTAACCGACAGGGCCAACAATGAGCAGTTCTTC
CASSLTDRANNEQFF
>TRBV5-6|.|.|TRBJ2-2
TGTGCCAGCAGCTTGTTCTTGCGGGGCAAGAACACCGGGGAGCTGTTTTTT
CASSLFLRGKNTGELFF
>TRBV5-4|.|.|TRBJ2-7
TGTGCGACACGGCCGTACGGAACCTACGAGCAGTACTTC
CATRPYGTYEQYF
>TRBV19|.|.|TRBJ1-2
TGTGCCAGTAGCGGAGATCGGGGGGGACATGGCTACACCTTC
CASSGDRGGHGYTF
>TRBV4-2|.|.|TRBJ1-5
TGTGCCAGCAGCCATCGTAATAGCAATCAGCCCCAGCATTTT
CASSHRNSNQPQHF
>TRBV9|.|.|TRBJ1-3
TGTGCCAGCGGGCCCCGGATGTCAACAAACACCATATATTTT
CASGPRMSTNTIYF
>TRBV12-3/TRBV12-4|.|.|TRBJ1-2
TGTGCCAGCAGTTTATCGAGGTTTCACACCTTC
CASSLSRFHTF
>TRBV13|.|TRBD2|TRBJ2-1
TGTGCCAGCAGCGATAGCGGGGGCAGGGCCTACAATGAGCAGTTCTTC
CASSDSGGRAYNEQFF
>TRBV7-3|once|.|TRBJ1-2
TGTGCCAGCAGCTTAACAGGGGGCTATGGCTACACCTTC
CASSLTGGYGYTF
>TRBV13|once|.|TRBJ1-3
TGTGCCAGCAGCCCGGGACTCACTTTTGGAAACACCATATATTTT
CASSPGLTFGNTIYF
>TRBV5-1|.|TRBD1|TRBJ2-2
TGCGCCAGCAGCTTGGCCCTAGCCGGGACAGGGGGTTCGAACACCGGGGAGCTGTTTTTT
CASSLALAGTGGSNTGELFF